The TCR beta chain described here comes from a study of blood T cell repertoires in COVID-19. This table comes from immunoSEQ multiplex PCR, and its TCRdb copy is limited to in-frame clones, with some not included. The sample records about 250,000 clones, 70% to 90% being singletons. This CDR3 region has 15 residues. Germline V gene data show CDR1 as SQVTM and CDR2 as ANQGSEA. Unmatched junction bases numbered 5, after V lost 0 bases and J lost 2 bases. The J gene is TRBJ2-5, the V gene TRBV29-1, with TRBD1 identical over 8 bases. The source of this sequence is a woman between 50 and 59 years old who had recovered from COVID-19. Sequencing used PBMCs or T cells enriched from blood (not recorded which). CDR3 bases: TGCAGCGTTGAAGAGACAGGGGATTGGCAAGAGACCCAGTACTTC. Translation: CSVEETGDWQETQYF.